Reported below is one TCR beta chain. Antigen: not known. The junction had 7 bases not matched to a gene; V was cut back by 4 bases and J by 1 base. This CDR3 spans 15 amino acids. CDR1 and CDR2 from the germline V gene are SGHDT and YYEEEE. Assay: immunoSEQ multiplex PCR; the TCRdb copy retains only in-frame clones and omits some. The repertoire holds 45,000 to 60,000 clones, over 75% seen once, with roughly 4.8% in the top ten. The data are from a study of a mutant IDH1 vaccine in newly diagnosed glioma. Time point meaning: week 5, during vaccination. Doses consisted of 300 ug of mutant IDH1 20-mer peptide each, paired with topical imiquimod. Those who donated had recent WHO grade 3 or 4 IDH1-mutant, ATRX-lost astrocytomas.

This TCR was recovered from a man aged 50 or older with glioma. The V gene is TRBV5-6, the J gene TRBJ2-5, with 7 bases identical to TRBD2. The sequences come from PBMCs, collected from a glioma patient whose treatment included an IDH1 peptide vaccine. CDR3 nucleotide sequence: TGTGCCAGCAGCCCATACGGGGGGACCCAAGAGACCCAGTACTTC. As protein: CASSPYGGTQETQYF.